The clone carrying this T cell receptor (beta chain) has a count of ten or more. The antigen remains unidentified. This sample is part of a study of T cell repertoires in cytomegalovirus infection. Findings of the study overall: Summed public TCR beta family frequency identified CMV carriers bearing the relevant HLA. Ex vivo, HLA-C-restricted CMV-specific TCR beta clonotypes prevailed over the rest of the response.

TCRdb reprocessed the reads with MiXCR, giving one entry per CDR3 protein. The sample contains about 460,000 distinct CDR3 sequences, about 11% of which appear only once. V was trimmed by 5 bases and J by 5 bases, leaving 15 bases between them. Germline CDR1 is LNHDA and CDR2 is SQIVND (reference sequence). The CDR3 covers 14 residues. This TCR derives from a human donor in good health (CMV status not recorded). Some clones in this sample may be carry-over from other donors' samples. The sample was PBMCs. The chain joins TRBV19 to TRBJ1-1; the D gene is possibly TRBD1 (5 bases). This CDR3 is CASSSFLWGTEAFF. The CDR3 nucleotides are TGTGCCAGTAGTTCTTTTCTGTGGGGGACTGAAGCTTTCTTT. Drawing the rest from reference TRBV19 and TRBJ1-1, the complete variable domain is DGGITQSPKYLFRKEGQNVTLSCEQNLNHDAMYWYRQDPGQGLRLIYYSQIVNDFQKGDIAEGYSVSREKKESFPLTVTSAQKNPTAFYLCASSSFLWGTEAFFGQGTRLTVV.